The present T cell receptor beta chain was sequenced within a study of blood T cell repertoires in COVID-19. Germline CDR1 and CDR2: MDHEN and SYDVKM. Trimming removed 4 bases from V and 4 bases from J; junction bases left unmatched: 4. CDR3 size: 14 residues. Repertoires were generated with immunoSEQ multiplex PCR, while TCRdb's copy carries only in-frame clones and drops some. This sample carries about 160,000 clones, around 80% of them seen once, and the ten largest clones take 22%. This TCR was recovered from a woman of 80 years or more with acute or convalescent COVID-19. Sequencing was performed on peripheral blood. The chain is built from TRBV28 and TRBJ1-2; 9 bases map to TRBD1. CDR3 nucleotide sequence: TGTGCCAGCAGTTATGAGACAGGGGGCTATGGCTACACCTTC. Its translation: CASSYETGGYGYTF.